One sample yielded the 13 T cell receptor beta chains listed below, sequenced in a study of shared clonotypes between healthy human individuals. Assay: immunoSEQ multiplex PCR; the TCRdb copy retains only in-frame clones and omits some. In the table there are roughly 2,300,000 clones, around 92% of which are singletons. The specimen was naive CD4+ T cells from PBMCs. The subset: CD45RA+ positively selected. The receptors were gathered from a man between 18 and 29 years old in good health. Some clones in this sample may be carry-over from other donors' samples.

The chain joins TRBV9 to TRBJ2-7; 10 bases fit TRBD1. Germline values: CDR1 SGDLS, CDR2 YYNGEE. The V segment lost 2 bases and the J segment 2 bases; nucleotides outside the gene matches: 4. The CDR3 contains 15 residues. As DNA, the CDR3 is TGTGCCAGCAGCGTCACAGGACAGGGGGCCTACGAGCAGTACTTC. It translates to CASSVTGQGAYEQYF. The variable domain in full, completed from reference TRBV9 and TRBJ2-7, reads DSGVTQTPKHLITATGQRVTLRCSPRSGDLSVYWYQQSLDQGLQFLIQYYNGEERAKGNILERFSAQQFPDLHSELNLSSLELGDSALYFCASSVTGQGAYEQYFGPGTRLTVT.

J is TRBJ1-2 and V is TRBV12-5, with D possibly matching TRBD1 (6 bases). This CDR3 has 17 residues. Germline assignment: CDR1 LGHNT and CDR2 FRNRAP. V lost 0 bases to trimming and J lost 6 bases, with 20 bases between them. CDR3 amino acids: CASGLVLSRQVGDGYTF. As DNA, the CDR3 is TGTGCTAGTGGTTTGGTACTTTCGCGACAGGTTGGAGATGGCTACACCTTC.

CDR3 amino acids: CASRSGGIGEQFF. The DNA of the CDR3 is TGTGCCAGCAGAAGCGGGGGGATTGGTGAGCAGTTCTTC. The rearrangement joins TRBV6-1 to TRBJ2-1; 9 positions agree with TRBD2. The CDR3 is 13 amino acids. CDR1 MNHNS and CDR2 SASEGT come from the germline V gene. Unmatched junction bases numbered 6, after V lost 6 bases and J lost 9 bases.

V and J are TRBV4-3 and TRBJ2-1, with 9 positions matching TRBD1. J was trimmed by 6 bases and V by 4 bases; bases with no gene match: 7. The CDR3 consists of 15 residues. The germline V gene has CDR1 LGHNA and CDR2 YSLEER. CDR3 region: CASSLGGQGTNEQFF. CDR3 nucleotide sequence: TGCGCCAGCAGCCTAGGGGGACAGGGAACCAATGAGCAGTTCTTC.

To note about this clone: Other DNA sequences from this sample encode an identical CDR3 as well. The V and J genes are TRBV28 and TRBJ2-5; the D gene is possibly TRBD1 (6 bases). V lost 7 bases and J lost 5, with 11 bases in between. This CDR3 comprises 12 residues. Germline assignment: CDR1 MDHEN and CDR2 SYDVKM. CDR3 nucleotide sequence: TGTGCCAGCAATACAGGGCTGGAGACCCAGTACTTC. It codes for CASNTGLETQYF.

The CDR3 DNA follows: TGTGCCAGCAGCTCGATGGGCGGGAGACTCCCAGATACGCAGTATTTT. This encodes CASSSMGGRLPDTQYF. The chain couples TRBV11-2 to TRBJ2-3; 7 bases match TRBD2. CDR1 is SGHAT and CDR2 is FQNNGV in the germline V gene. The CDR3 sequence is 16 residues long. With 4 bases clipped from V and 4 bases from J, the junction kept 11 bases outside the gene matches.

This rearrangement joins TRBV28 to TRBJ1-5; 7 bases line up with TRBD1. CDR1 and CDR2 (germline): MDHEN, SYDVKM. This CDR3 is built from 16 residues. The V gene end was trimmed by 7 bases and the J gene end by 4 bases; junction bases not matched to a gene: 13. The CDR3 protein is CASIATPGQDNQPQHF. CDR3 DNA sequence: TGTGCCAGCATCGCTACTCCCGGACAGGATAATCAGCCCCAGCATTTT.

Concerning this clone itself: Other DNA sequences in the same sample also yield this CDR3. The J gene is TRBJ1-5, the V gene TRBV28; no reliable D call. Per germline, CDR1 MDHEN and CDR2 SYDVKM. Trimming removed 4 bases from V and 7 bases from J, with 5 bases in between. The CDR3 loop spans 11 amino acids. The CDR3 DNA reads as TGTGCCAGCAGTTACGGCCAGCCCCAGCATTTT. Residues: CASSYGQPQHF.

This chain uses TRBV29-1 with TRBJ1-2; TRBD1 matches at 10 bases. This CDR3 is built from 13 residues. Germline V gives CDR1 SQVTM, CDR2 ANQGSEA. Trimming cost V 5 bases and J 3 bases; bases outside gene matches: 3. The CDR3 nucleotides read TGCAGCGTTCTGACAGGGGGCTACTATGGCTACACCTTC. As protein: CSVLTGGYYGYTF.

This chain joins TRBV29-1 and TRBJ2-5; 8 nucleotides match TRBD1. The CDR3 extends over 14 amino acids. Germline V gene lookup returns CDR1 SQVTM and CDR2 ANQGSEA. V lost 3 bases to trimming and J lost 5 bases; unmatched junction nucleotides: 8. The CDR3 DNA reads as TGCAGCGTTGAGGTCAGGGGGCGTCGGGAGACCCAGTACTTC. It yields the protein CSVEVRGRRETQYF.

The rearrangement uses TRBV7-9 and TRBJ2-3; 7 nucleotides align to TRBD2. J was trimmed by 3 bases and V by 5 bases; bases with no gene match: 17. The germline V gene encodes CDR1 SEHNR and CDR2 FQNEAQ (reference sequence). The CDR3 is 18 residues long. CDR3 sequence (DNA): TGTGCCAGCAGCCCCCGGGGTGGGAGGGCCGGCGGGACAGATACGCAGTATTTT. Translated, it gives CASSPRGGRAGGTDTQYF.

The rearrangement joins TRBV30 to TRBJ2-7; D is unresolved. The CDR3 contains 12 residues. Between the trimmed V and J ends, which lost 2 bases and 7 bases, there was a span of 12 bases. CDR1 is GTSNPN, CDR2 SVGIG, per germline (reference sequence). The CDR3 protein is CAWSTKVDEQYF. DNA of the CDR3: TGTGCCTGGAGTACCAAAGTGGATGAGCAGTACTTC.

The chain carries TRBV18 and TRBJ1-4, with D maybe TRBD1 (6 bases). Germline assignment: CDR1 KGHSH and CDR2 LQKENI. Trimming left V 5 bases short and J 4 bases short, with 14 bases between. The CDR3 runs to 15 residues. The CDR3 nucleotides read TGTGCCAGCTCAACCGGGGGGCTGGGTAATGAAAAACTGTTTTTT. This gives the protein CASSTGGLGNEKLFF.